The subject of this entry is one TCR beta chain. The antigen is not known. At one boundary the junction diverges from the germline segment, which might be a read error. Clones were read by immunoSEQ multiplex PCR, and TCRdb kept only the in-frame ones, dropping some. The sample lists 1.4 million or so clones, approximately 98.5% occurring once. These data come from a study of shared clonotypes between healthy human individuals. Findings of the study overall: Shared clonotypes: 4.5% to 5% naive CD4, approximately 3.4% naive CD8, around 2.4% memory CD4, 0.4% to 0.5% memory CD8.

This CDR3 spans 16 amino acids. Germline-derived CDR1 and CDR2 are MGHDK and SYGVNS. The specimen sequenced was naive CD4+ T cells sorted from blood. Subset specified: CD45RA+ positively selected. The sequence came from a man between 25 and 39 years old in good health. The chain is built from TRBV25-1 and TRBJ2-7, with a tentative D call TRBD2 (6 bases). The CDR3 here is CTSSEPGWEARYEQYF. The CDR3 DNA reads TGTACCAGCAGTGAGCCTGGGTGGGAGGCTCGCTACGAGCAGTACTTC.